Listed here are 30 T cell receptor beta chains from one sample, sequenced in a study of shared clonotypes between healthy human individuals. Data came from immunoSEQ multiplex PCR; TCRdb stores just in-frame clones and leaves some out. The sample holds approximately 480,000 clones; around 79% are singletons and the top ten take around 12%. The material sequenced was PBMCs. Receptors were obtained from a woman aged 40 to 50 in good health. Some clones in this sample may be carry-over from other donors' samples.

The chain's CDR3 is CASSEWRNSYNEQFF. DNA for the CDR3: TGTGCCAGCAGTGAGTGGAGAAACTCCTACAATGAGCAGTTCTTC. The chain recombines TRBV25-1 with TRBJ2-1; D gene ambiguous. With 3 bases removed from V and 0 bases from J, the gap between germline ends came to 9 bases. The CDR3 is 15 residues long. In germline, CDR1 is MGHDK, CDR2 SYGVNS.

The CDR3 DNA sequence: TGTGCCAGCAGCTCCAGCGTTTCTAGCGGGAGGGCACAAGAGACCCAGTACTTC. Protein: CASSSSVSSGRAQETQYF. The chain employs TRBV11-2 and TRBJ2-5; 12 bases fit TRBD2. CDR1 and CDR2 (germline): SGHAT, FQNNGV. The CDR3 has 18 amino acids. V shed 4 bases, J shed 2 bases, and the junction held 11 bases outside the gene matches.

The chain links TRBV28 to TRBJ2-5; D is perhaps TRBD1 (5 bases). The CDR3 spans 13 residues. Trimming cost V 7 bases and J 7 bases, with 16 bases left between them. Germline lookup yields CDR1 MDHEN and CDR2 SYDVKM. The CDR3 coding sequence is TGTGCCAGCAAGATGCAGGGCCTTGGGACCCAGTACTTC. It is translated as CASKMQGLGTQYF.

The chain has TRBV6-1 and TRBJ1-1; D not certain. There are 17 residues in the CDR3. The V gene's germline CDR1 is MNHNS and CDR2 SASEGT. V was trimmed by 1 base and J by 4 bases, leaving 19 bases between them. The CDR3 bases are TGTGCCAGCAGTGAAGTCAGTCTAAGATTGTTGGGCACTGAAGCTTTCTTT. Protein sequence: CASSEVSLRLLGTEAFF.

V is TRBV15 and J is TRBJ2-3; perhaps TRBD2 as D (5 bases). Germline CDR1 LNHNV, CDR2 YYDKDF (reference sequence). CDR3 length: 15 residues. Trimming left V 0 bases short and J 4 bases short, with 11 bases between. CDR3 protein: CATSRDRGFPDTQYF. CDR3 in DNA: TGTGCCACCAGCAGAGATCGAGGGTTTCCAGATACGCAGTATTTT.

CDR3 loop: CASSESISGRADTQYF. The CDR3 DNA reads TGCGCCAGCAGTGAGTCGATTAGCGGGAGGGCAGATACGCAGTATTTT. The chain joins TRBV10-1 to TRBJ2-3, with 11 bases that match TRBD2. The CDR3 length is 16 residues. Germline V gives CDR1 WNHNN, CDR2 SYGVQD (reference sequence). V was clipped by 0 bases and J by 4 bases; unmatched bases: 3.

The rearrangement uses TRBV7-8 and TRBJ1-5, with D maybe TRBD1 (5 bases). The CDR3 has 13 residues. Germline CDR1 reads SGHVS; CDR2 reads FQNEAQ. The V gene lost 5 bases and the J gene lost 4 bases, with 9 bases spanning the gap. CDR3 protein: CASSPDINQPQHF. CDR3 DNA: TGTGCCAGCAGCCCGGACATAAATCAGCCCCAGCATTTT.

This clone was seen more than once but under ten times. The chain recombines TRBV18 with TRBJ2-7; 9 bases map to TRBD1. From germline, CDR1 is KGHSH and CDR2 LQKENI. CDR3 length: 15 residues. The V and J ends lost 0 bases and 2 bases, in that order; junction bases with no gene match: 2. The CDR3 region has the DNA TGTGCCAGCTCACCACCGGACAGGGGTACCTACGAGCAGTACTTC. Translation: CASSPPDRGTYEQYF.

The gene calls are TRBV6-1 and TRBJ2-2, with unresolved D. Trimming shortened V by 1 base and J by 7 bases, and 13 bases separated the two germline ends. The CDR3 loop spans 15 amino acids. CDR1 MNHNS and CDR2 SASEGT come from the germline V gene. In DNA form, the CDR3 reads TGTGCCAGCAGTGAAGGCTTTAGAGGCGGCGGGGAGCTGTTTTTT. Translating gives CASSEGFRGGGELFF.

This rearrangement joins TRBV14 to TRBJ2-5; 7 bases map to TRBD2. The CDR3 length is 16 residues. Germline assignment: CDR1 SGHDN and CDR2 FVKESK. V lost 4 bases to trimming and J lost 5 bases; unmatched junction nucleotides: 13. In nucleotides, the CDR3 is TGTGCCAGCAGCCGATCGGGGACTACCTCTGCGGAGACCCAGTACTTC. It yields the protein CASSRSGTTSAETQYF. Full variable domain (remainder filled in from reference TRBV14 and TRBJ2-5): EAGVTQFPSHSVIEKGQTVTLRCDPISGHDNLYWYRRVMGKEIKFLLHFVKESKQDESGMPNNRFLAERTGGTYSTLKVQPAELEDSGVYFCASSRSGTTSAETQYFGPGTRLLVL.

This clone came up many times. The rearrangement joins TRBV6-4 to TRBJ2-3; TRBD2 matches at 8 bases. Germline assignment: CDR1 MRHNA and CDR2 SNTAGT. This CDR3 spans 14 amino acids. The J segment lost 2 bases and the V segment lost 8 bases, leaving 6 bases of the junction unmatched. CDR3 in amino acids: CASGAGGSTDTQYF. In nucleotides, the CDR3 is TGTGCCAGCGGGGCGGGAGGCTCCACAGATACGCAGTATTTT.

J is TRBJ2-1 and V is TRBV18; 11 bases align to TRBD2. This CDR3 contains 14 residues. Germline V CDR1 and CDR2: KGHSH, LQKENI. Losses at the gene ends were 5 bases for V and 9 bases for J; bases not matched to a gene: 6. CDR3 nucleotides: TGTGCCAGCTCAAAACTAGCGGGAGTTCTTGAGCAGTTCTTC. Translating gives CASSKLAGVLEQFF.

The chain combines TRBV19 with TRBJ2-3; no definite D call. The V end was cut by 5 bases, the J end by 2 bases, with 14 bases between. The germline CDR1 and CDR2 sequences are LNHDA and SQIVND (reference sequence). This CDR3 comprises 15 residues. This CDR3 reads CASSPPGVLTDTQYF. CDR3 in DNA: TGTGCCAGTAGTCCACCCGGCGTCCTCACAGATACGCAGTATTTT. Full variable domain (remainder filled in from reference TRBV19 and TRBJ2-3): DGGITQSPKYLFRKEGQNVTLSCEQNLNHDAMYWYRQDPGQGLRLIYYSQIVNDFQKGDIAEGYSVSREKKESFPLTVTSAQKNPTAFYLCASSPPGVLTDTQYFGPGTRLTVL.

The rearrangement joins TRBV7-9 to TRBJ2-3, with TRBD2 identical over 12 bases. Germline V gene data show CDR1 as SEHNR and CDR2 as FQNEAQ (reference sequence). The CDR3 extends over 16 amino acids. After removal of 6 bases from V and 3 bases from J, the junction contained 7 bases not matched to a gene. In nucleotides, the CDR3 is TGTGCCAGCAGACCTAGCGGGAGGGCCGAAACAGATACGCAGTATTTT. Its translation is CASRPSGRAETDTQYF.

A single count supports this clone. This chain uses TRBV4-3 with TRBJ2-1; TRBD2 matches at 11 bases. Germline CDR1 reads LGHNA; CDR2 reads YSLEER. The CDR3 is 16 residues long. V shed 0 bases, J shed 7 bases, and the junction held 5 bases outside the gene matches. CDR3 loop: CASSQELAGVGNEQFF. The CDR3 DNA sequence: TGCGCCAGCAGCCAAGAACTAGCGGGAGTCGGAAATGAGCAGTTCTTC.

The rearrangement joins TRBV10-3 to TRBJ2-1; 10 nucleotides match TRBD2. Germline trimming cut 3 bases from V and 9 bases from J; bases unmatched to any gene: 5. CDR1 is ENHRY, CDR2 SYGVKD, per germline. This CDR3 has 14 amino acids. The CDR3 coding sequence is TGTGCCATCAGTGATCAGCGGGAGGGTCTTGAGCAGTTCTTC. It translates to CAISDQREGLEQFF.

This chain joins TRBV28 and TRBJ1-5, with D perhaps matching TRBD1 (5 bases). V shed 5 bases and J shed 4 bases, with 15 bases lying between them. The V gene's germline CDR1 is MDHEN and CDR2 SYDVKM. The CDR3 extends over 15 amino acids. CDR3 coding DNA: TGTGCCAGCAGTCCCCCCGGGGGGAGGAATCAGCCCCAGCATTTT. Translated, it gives CASSPPGGRNQPQHF.

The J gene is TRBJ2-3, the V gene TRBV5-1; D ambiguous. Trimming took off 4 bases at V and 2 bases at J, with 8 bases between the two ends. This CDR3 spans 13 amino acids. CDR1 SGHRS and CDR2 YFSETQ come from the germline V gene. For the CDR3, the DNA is TGCGCCAGCAGCCACAAGCCCACAGATACGCAGTATTTT. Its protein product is CASSHKPTDTQYF.

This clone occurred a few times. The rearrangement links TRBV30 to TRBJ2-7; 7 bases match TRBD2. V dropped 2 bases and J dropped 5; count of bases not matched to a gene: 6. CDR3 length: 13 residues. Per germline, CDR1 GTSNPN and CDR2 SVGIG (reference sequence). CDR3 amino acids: CAWSFSGLDEQYF. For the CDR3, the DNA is TGTGCCTGGAGTTTTAGCGGGCTGGACGAGCAGTACTTC.

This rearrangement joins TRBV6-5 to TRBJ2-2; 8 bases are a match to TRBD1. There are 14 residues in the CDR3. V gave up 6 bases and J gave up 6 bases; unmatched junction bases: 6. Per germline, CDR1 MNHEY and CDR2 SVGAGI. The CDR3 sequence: CASRRQGKAGELFF. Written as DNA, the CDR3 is TGTGCCAGCAGACGACAGGGGAAGGCCGGGGAGCTGTTTTTT.

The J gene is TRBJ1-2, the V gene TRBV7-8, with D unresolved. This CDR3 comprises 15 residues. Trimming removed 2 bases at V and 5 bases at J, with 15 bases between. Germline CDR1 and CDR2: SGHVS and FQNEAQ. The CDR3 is CASSLFAQRVYGYTF. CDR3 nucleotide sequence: TGTGCCAGCAGCTTATTCGCTCAGAGAGTTTATGGCTACACCTTC.

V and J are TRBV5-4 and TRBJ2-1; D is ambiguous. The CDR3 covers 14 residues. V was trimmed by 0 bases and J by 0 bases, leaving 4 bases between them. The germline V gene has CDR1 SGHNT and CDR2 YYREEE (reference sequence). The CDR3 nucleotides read TGTGCCAGCAGCTTGGATTACTCCTACAATGAGCAGTTCTTC. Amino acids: CASSLDYSYNEQFF.

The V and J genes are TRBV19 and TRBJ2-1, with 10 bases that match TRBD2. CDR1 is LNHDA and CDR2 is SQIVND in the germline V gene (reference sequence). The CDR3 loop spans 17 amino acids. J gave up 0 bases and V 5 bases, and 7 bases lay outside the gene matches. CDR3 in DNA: TGTGCCAGTAGTCGGACTAGCGGAGGAAGCTCCTACAATGAGCAGTTCTTC. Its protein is CASSRTSGGSSYNEQFF.

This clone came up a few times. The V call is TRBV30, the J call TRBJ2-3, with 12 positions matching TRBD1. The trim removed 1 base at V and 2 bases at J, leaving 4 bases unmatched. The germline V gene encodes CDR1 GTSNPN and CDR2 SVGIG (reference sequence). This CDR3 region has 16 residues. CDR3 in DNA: TGTGCCTGGAGTGGGGACAGGGGGCCTAACACAGATACGCAGTATTTT. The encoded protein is CAWSGDRGPNTDTQYF.

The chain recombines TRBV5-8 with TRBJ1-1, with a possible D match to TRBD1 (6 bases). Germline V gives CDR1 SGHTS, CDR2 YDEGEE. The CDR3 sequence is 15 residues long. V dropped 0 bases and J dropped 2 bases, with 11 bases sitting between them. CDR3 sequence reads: CASSLGGAKNTEAFF. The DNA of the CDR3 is TGTGCCAGCAGCTTGGGGGGGGCGAAAAACACTGAAGCTTTCTTT.

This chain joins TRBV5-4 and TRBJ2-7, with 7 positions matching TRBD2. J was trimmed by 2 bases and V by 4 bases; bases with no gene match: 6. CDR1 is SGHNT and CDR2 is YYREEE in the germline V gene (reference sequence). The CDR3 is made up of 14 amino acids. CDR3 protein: CASSRLALPYEQYF. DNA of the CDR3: TGTGCCAGCAGCCGACTAGCCCTACCCTACGAGCAGTACTTC.

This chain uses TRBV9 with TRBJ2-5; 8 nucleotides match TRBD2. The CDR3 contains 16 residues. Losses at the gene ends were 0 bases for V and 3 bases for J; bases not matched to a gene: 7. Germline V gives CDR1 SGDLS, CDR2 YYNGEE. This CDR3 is CASSVGAGEGKETQYF. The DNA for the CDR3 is TGTGCCAGCAGCGTAGGAGCGGGAGAGGGGAAAGAGACCCAGTACTTC.

The CDR3 is CSARANNEQFF. The CDR3 region has the DNA TGCAGTGCTAGGGCCAACAATGAGCAGTTCTTC. The chain couples TRBV20-1 to TRBJ2-1, with no clear D. The CDR3 contains 11 residues. With 3 bases removed from V and 5 bases from J, the gap between germline ends came to 5 bases. CDR1 and CDR2 from the germline V gene are DFQATT and SNEGSKA (reference sequence).

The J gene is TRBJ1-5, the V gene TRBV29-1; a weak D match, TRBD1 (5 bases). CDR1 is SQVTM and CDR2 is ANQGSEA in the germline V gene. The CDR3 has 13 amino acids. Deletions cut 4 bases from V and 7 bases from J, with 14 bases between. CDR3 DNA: TGCAGCGTTGCGCGGGGCGCCCGACAGCCCCAGCATTTT. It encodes CSVARGARQPQHF.

The CDR3 DNA reads as TGTGCCAGCAGTATACAGGGAAACATTCAGTACTTC. Translated, it gives CASSIQGNIQYF. The chain links TRBV28 to TRBJ2-4; perhaps TRBD1 as D (6 bases). V was clipped by 5 bases and J by 6 bases, with 8 bases between them. The V gene's germline CDR1 is MDHEN and CDR2 SYDVKM. CDR3 length: 12 amino acids.